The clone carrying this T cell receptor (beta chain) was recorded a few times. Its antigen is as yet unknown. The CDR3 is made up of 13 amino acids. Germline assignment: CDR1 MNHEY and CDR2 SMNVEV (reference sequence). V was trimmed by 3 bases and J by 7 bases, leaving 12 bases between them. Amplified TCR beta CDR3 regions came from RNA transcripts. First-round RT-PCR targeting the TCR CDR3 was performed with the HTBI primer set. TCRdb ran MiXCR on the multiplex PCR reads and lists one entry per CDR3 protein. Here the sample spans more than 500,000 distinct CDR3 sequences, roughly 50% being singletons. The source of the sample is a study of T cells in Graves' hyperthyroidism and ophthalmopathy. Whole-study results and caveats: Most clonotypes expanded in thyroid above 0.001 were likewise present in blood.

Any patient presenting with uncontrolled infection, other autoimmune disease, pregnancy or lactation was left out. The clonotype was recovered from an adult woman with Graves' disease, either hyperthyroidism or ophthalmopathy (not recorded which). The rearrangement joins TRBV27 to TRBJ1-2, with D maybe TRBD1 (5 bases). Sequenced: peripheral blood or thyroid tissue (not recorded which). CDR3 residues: CASSFGGTFGYTF. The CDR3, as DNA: TGTGCCAGCAGTTTTGGGGGAACTTTTGGCTACACCTTC.